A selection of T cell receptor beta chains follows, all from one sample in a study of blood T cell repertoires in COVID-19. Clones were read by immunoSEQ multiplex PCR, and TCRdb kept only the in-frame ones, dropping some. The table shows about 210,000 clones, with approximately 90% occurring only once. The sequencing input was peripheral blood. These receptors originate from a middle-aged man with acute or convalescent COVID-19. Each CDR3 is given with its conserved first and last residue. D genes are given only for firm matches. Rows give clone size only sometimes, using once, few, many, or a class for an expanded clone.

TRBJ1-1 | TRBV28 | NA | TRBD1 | TGTGCCAGCAGTTTAAACAGGGGAAGGAACACTGAAGCTTTCTTT | CASSLNRGRNTEAFF
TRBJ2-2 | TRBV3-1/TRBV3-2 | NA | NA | TGTGCCAGCAGCGCCTGGCCTCCCGGGGAGCTGTTTTTT | CASSAWPPGELFF
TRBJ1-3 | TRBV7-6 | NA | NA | TGTGCCAGCAGCTTAAGACAGGCGGTGACTGGAAACACCATATATTTT | CASSLRQAVTGNTIYF
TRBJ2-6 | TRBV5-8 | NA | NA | TGTGCCAGCAGCCTCGAACTGGGGGGTGGGGCCAACGTCCTGACTTTC | CASSLELGGGANVLTF
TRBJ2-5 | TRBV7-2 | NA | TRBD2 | TGTGCCGCAAGCGGGAGGGGTCGTCAAGAGACCCAGTACTTC | CAASGRGRQETQYF
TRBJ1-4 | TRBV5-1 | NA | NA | TGCGCCAGCAGCTCTTATTCAGGGGCGAGGGGGGAAAAACTGTTTTTT | CASSSYSGARGEKLFF
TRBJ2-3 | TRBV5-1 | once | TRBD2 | TGCGCCAGCAGCTTACCGGGACTAGCGGTTACAGATACGCAGTATTTT | CASSLPGLAVTDTQYF
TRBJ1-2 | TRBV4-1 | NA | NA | TGCGCCAGCAGCTATCGGGGGTGGCCTCTCGACTATGGCTACACCTTC | CASSYRGWPLDYGYTF
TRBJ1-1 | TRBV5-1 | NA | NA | TGCGCCAGCAAAGTTGCGGGTGGGAACACTGAAGCTTTCTTT | CASKVAGGNTEAFF
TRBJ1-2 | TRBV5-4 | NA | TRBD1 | TGTGCCAGCAGCTTGTTGACGTTGGGACAGCGAGGAGACTATGGCTACACCTTC | CASSLLTLGQRGDYGYTF
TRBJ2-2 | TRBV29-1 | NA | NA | TGCAGCGTTGTCTGGGACTCCCAAACGAACACCGGGGAGCTGTTTTTT | CSVVWDSQTNTGELFF
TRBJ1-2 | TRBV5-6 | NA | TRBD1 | TGTGCCAGCAGCTTTGGCAGGGGGCCTGGCTACACCTTC | CASSFGRGPGYTF
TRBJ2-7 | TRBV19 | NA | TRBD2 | TGTGCCAGTAGTATACAAAGCGGGAGGGCTTACGAGCAGTACTTC | CASSIQSGRAYEQYF
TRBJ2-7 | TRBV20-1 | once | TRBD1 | TGCAGTGCGGGACAGGGGGGGCAGTACTTC | CSAGQGGQYF
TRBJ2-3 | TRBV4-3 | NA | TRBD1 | TGCGCCAGCAGCCCCGGGACAGGGAGCACAGATACGCAGTATTTT | CASSPGTGSTDTQYF
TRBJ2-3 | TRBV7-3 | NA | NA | TGTGCCAGCAGCTCCGAGCGGAGCACAGATACGCAGTATTTT | CASSSERSTDTQYF
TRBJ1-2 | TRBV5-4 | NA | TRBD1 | TGTGCCAGCAGCTTCATAGGACAGGGAATTAACTATGGCTACACCTTC | CASSFIGQGINYGYTF
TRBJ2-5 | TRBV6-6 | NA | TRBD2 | TGTGCCAGCGACCACGGGGGGAGCTTTCAAGAGACCCAGTACTTC | CASDHGGSFQETQYF
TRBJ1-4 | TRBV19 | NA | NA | TGTGCCGCAAGATCGGCGGGAACTAATGAAAAACTGTTTTTT | CAARSAGTNEKLFF
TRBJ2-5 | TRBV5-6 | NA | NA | TGTGCCAGCAGCTCGTCAGGGGCCCTGGAGACCCAGTACTTC | CASSSSGALETQYF
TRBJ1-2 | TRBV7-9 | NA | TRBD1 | TGTGCCAGCAGCTTAAATACAGGGGTATTTAGCCCTAACTATGGCTACACCTTC | CASSLNTGVFSPNYGYTF
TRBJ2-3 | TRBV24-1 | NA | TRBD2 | TGTGCCACCAGTGATTTTCATACTAGCGGGGGCACAGATACGCAGTATTTT | CATSDFHTSGGTDTQYF
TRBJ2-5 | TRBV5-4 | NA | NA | TGTGCCAGCAGTACCCAGAGGCAAGAGACCCAGTACTTC | CASSTQRQETQYF
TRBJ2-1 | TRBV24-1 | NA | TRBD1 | TGTGCCACCAGTGACTGGGGGACAGGGGGGTACAATGAGCAGTTCTTC | CATSDWGTGGYNEQFF
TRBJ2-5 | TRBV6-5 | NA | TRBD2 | TGTGCCAGCAGTTACGGCGCTAGCGGGGCTGGGACCCAGTACTTC | CASSYGASGAGTQYF
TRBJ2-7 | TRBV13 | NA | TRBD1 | TGTGCCAGCAGCTATCGGACAGGGAAGGTTCAGTACTTC | CASSYRTGKVQYF
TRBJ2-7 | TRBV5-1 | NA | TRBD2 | TGCGCCAGCACCCTAGGTAGCGGGGGTTACGAGCAGTACTTC | CASTLGSGGYEQYF
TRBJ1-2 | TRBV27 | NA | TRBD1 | TGTGCCAGCAGTTTCTCTACAGGGGTTGGCTATGGCTACACCTTC | CASSFSTGVGYGYTF
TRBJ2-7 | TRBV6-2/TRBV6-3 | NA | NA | TGTGCCAGCAGCCCTCGGTCTTACGAGCAGTACTTC | CASSPRSYEQYF
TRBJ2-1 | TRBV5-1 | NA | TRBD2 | TGCGCCAGCAGCTCTAGCGGGAGTCTGAATGAGCAGTTCTTC | CASSSSGSLNEQFF
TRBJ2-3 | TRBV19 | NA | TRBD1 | TGTGCCAGTAGTTCCCCCGGACAGGGTTGGGGCGCAGATACGCAGTATTTT | CASSSPGQGWGADTQYF
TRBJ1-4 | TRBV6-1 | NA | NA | TGTGCCAGCAGTGAAAGGGGGTCAAGGGTACCCGAAAAACTGTTTTTT | CASSERGSRVPEKLFF
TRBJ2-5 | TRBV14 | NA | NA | TGTGCCAGCAGTCCCATTCTTGGCAGTCAAGAGACCCAGTACTTC | CASSPILGSQETQYF
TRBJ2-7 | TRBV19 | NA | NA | TGTGCCAGTAGTATAGCGAACAGTTTCTCCTACGAGCAGTACTTC | CASSIANSFSYEQYF
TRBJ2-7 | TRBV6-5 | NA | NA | TGTGCCAGCAGTTACTCGAAGAGTTACAGGAAGAACGAGCAGTACTTC | CASSYSKSYRKNEQYF
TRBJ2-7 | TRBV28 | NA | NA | TGTGCCAGCAGTTTGGGCCCAACCTACGAGCAGTACTTC | CASSLGPTYEQYF
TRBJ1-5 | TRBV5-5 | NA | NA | TGTGCCAGCAGAAGGGGGGGCAGCAATCAGCCCCAGCATTTT | CASRRGGSNQPQHF
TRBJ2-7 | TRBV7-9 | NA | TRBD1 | TGTGCCAGCAGCTCGCCTACCGGGACAGGGATCGACGAGCAGTACTTC | CASSSPTGTGIDEQYF
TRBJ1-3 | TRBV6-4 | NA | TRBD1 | TGTGCCAGCAGTGACCCCGTCCCGGGACAGGGTTTGCCTGGAAACACCATATATTTT | CASSDPVPGQGLPGNTIYF
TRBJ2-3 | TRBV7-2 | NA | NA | TGTGCCAGCAGCTCCCGGACTTTTAGCACAGATACGCAGTATTTT | CASSSRTFSTDTQYF
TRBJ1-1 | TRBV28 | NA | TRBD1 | TGTGCCAGCAGTTTGCGACAGGGTAGGGCTTTCTTT | CASSLRQGRAFF
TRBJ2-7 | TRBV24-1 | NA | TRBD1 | TGTGCCACCAGTGATGAACAGGGGGATGGGACCTACGAGCAGTACTTC | CATSDEQGDGTYEQYF
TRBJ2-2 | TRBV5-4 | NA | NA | TGTGCCAGCAGCCCGGTTCGGGGGGCCAGGAACACCGGGGAGCTGTTTTTT | CASSPVRGARNTGELFF
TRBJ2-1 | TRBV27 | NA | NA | TGTGCCAGCAGTTTTCGGAGCGACCCTAATTATTACAATGAGCAGTTCTTC | CASSFRSDPNYYNEQFF
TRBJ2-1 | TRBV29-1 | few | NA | TGCAGCGTTGAACCAGGGGGGAATGAGCAGTTCTTC | CSVEPGGNEQFF
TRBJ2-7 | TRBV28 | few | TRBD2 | TGTGCCAGCACCAAGACTAGCGCGGGAAGGTACGAGCAGTACTTC | CASTKTSAGRYEQYF
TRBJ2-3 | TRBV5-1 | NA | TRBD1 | TGCGCCAGCAGCCCCCTGACAGGGCCCACAGATACGCAGTATTTT | CASSPLTGPTDTQYF
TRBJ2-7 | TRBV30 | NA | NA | TGTGCCTGGAGTCCCGGTTACGAGCAGTACTTC | CAWSPGYEQYF
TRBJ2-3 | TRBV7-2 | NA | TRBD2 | TGTGCCAGCAGCTCGGGGGGAGCGGGAGCGGGAAGAACGCAGTATTTT | CASSSGGAGAGRTQYF
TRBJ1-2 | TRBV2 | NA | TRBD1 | TGTGCCAGCCCGGGACAGAGCTATGGCTACACCTTC | CASPGQSYGYTF
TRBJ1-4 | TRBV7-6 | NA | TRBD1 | TGTGCCAGCAGCCATTCCGGGACAGGAAATGAAAAACTGTTTTTT | CASSHSGTGNEKLFF
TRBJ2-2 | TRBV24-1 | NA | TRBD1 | TGTGCCACGGGACAGACCGGGGAGCTGTTTTTT | CATGQTGELFF
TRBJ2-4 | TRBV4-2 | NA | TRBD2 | TGTGCCAGCAGCCAGAGACTAGCGGGAGAGGACATTCAGTACTTC | CASSQRLAGEDIQYF
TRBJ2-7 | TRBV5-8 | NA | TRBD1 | TGTGCCAGTAGGGGGACAGGACCCTACGAGCAGTACTTC | CASRGTGPYEQYF
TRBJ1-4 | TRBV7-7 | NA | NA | TGTGCCAGCAGCCGACCCCAGGCAACTAATGAAAAACTGTTTTTT | CASSRPQATNEKLFF
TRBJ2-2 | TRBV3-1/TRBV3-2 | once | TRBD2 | TGTGCCAGCAGCCTCGAGCGGGGGTTGACCGGGGAGCTGTTTTTT | CASSLERGLTGELFF
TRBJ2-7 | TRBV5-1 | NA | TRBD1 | TGCGCCAGCACCAGGTTGGAGACAGGGGACTACGAGCAGTACTTC | CASTRLETGDYEQYF
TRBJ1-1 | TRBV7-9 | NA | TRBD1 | TGTGCCAGCAGTATGACAGGGGGCACTGAAGCTTTCTTT | CASSMTGGTEAFF
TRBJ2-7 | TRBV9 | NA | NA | TGTGCCAGCAGCGTAGGCCATGGACAGCCCTACGAGCAGTACTTC | CASSVGHGQPYEQYF
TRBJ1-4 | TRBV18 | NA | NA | TGTGCCAGCTCACCACCTAATCGGCAGGCTAATGAAAAACTGTTTTTT | CASSPPNRQANEKLFF